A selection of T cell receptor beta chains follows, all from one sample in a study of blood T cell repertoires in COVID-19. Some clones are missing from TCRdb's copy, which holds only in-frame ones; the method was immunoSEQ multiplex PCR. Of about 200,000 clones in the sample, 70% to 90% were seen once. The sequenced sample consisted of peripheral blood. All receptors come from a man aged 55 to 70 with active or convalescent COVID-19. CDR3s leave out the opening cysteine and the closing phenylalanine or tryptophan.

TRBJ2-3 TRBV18 ASSPRGTSGGPSTDTQY
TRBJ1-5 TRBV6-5 ASSLYGEPQH
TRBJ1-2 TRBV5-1 ASSAAGGDGYT
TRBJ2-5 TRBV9 ASSESGLAPETQY
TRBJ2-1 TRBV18 ASSPGAANNEQF
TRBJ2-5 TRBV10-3 AITNDGLIKTQY
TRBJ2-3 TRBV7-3 ASSPSLVADTQY
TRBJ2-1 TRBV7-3 ASRASGWTYNEQF
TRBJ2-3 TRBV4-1 ASSRILIPGLAGGSTDTQY
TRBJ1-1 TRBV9 ASSATGGNTEAF
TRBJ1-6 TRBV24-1 AKLDLAGSPLH
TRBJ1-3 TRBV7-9 ASSTGMEGNTIY
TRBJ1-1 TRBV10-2 ASSELEGAWAF
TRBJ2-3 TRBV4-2 ASSQGYRGQVRTDTQY
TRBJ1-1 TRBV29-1 SVSGPGQGGTEAF
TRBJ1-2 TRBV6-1 ASSEEGDGYT
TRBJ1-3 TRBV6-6 ASSFHQVVGNTIY
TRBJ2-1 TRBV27 ASSLERGMSLREQF
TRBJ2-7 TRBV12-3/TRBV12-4 ASSSRYEQY
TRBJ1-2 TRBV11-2 ASSLEQIPL
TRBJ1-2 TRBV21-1 ASSFHWQAEIYGYT
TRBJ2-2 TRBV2 ASRSNSNTGELF
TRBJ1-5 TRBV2 ASSSRQGVFQPQH
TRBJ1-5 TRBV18 ASSPSGQNQPQH
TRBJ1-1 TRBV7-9 ASSLGAKNTEAF
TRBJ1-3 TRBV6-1 ASSESVASGNTIY
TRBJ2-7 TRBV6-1 ASSEAQGPYEQY
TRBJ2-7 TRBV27 ASSFGTGSVYEQY
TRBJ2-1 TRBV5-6 ASSLRGGHNEQF
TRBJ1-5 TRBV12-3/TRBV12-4 ASSLGGDQPQH
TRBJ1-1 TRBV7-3 ASSKKGETEAF
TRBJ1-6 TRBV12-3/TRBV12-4 ASSWGVHSPLH
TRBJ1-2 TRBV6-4 ASSDNRGEGYT
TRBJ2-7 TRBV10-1 ASSESSSYEQY
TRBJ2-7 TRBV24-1 ATSDLARRPYEQY
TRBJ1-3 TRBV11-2 ASSLDRGDTIY
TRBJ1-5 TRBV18 ASSLGQGAGNQPQH
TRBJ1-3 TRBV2 ASSESGAGGNTIY
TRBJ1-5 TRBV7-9 ASSLGQGSNQPQH
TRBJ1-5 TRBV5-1 ASSLDSYQPQH
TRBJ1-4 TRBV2 ASSESMGALNEKLF
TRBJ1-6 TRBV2 ASAEGTGGSPLH
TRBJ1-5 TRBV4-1 ASSPQERQPQH
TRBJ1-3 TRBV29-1 SVGTGANSGNTIY
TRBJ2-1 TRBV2 ASKDGGSYNEQF
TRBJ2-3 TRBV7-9 ASSPRQGADTQY
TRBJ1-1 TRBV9 ASSPGMNTEAF
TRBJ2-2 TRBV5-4 ASSGIERGGLNTGELF
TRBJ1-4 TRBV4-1 ASSRDSSATNEKLF
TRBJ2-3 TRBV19 ASKAQGEDTQY
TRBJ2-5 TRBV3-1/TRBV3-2 ASSLLDRGETQY
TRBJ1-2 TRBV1 TSSSRTAANYGYT
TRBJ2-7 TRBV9 ASSVGQGVSSYEQY
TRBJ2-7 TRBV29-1 SVKQGTTGEQY
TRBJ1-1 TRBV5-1 ASSFGQGNEAF
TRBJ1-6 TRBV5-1 ASRITGTYNSPLH
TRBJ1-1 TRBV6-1 ASSSGSHYTEAF
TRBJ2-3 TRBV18 ASSPIAGGRGDTQY
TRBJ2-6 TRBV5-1 ASSFRQVGESGANVLT
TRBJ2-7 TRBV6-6 ASSRGQGSSYEQY